The 22 T cell receptor beta chains presented below share a single source sample, sequenced in a study of memory B cells and T cells in multiple sclerosis. The repertoire was sequenced with immunoSEQ multiplex PCR; TCRdb's copy has only in-frame clones and lacks some. The sample carries some 11,000 clones, 84% recorded once. Separate sequencing covered autoproliferating (CFSE-dim) and non-proliferating (CFSE-high) T cells from stimulus-free culture. Roughly 5x10^7 CFSE-labeled PBMCs were cultured six to eight days unstimulated, then replicate wells were pooled. What these receptors recognize is not known. The sequenced sample was PBMCs from blood kept in culture. Receptors originate from a human donor with multiple sclerosis.

J is TRBJ2-3 and V is TRBV19; 7 nucleotides line up with TRBD1. Trimming at V came to 5 bases and at J to 8 bases, leaving 10 bases not matched to a gene. The length of the CDR3 is 14 residues. Germline values: CDR1 LNHDA, CDR2 SQIVND (reference sequence). This CDR3 reads CASSEGGAFGTQYF. The CDR3 DNA is TGTGCCAGTAGTGAAGGGGGCGCGTTTGGTACGCAGTATTTT.

This clone appeared a single time. The rearrangement joins TRBV5-1 to TRBJ2-2, with 7 bases that match TRBD1. With 2 bases clipped from V and 5 bases from J, the junction kept 6 bases outside the gene matches. Germline CDR1 is SGHRS and CDR2 is YFSETQ. This CDR3 is built from 15 residues. CDR3 amino acids: CASSLGGTDTGELFF. CDR3 nucleotide sequence: TGCGCCAGCAGCTTAGGTGGGACAGATACCGGGGAGCTGTTTTTT.

The rearrangement links TRBV7-9 to TRBJ1-1; no definite D call. The CDR3 consists of 17 residues. The V end lost 0 bases, the J end lost 3 bases, and 17 bases lay between the germline ends. Germline CDR1 reads SEHNR; CDR2 reads FQNEAQ (reference sequence). The CDR3 bases are TGTGCCAGCAGCTTAGCTAAGGACGTGGGAATCGACACTGAAGCTTTCTTT. Translating gives CASSLAKDVGIDTEAFF.

V is TRBV29-1 and J is TRBJ1-5, with 11 nucleotides matching TRBD1. Losses at the gene ends were 7 bases for V and 5 bases for J; bases not matched to a gene: 4. The CDR3 is 13 amino acids. Germline values: CDR1 SQVTM, CDR2 ANQGSEA. The CDR3 coding sequence is TGCAGCGCCGGACAGGGGGCGGATCAGCCCCAGCATTTT. This encodes CSAGQGADQPQHF.

The chain combines TRBV6-5 with TRBJ1-1; D is unresolved. V was trimmed by 0 bases and J by 1 base, leaving 9 bases between them. Germline CDR1 and CDR2: MNHEY and SVGAGI. The CDR3 consists of 15 residues. This chain's CDR3 is CASSYSATANTEAFF. For the CDR3, the DNA is TGTGCCAGCAGTTACTCGGCGACCGCGAACACTGAAGCTTTCTTT.

The CDR3 loop is CASSSLPGGPSNEQFF. CDR3 DNA: TGTGCCAGCAGCTCACTCCCGGGGGGGCCCTCTAATGAGCAGTTCTTC. The chain combines TRBV11-2 with TRBJ2-1; the match to TRBD2 covers 8 bases. CDR1 is SGHAT, CDR2 FQNNGV, per germline. The CDR3 spans 16 residues. Losses at the gene ends were 4 bases for V and 7 bases for J; bases not matched to a gene: 12.

In this sample, this clone turned up a few times. This rearrangement joins TRBV15 to TRBJ1-5, with unresolved D. V was cut by 0 bases and J by 7 bases, with 10 bases left in between. The germline gives CDR1 LNHNV, CDR2 YYDKDF (reference sequence). This CDR3 is 14 amino acids long. The CDR3 protein is CATSRDRLGQPQHF. The DNA for the CDR3 is TGTGCCACCAGCAGAGATCGTCTGGGACAGCCCCAGCATTTT.

J is TRBJ2-1 and V is TRBV12-5; D ambiguous. Germline-derived CDR1 and CDR2 are LGHNT and FRNRAP. Trimming stripped 6 bases from V and 2 bases from J, with 2 bases between. The CDR3 totals 11 residues. CDR3 nucleotide sequence: TGTGCTAGTGGAGCCTACAATGAGCAGTTCTTC. Amino acids: CASGAYNEQFF.

The chain employs TRBV9 and TRBJ2-3; 10 nucleotides line up with TRBD2. Germline CDR1 is SGDLS and CDR2 is YYNGEE. The junction had 5 bases not matched to a gene; V was cut back by 0 bases and J by 7 bases. The CDR3 covers 15 residues. The CDR3 loop is CASSVDPSGGYTQYF. DNA of the CDR3: TGTGCCAGCAGCGTAGATCCTAGCGGGGGCTATACGCAGTATTTT.

V usage is TRBV27 and J usage is TRBJ2-3; D is tentatively TRBD1 or TRBD2 (5 bases each). Germline V gene data show CDR1 as MNHEY and CDR2 as SMNVEV (reference sequence). The V end lost 5 bases, the J end lost 1 base, and 16 bases lay between the germline ends. This CDR3 spans 16 amino acids. The DNA for the CDR3 is TGTGCCAGCAGTAAGGGACCCTATAGGCGCACAGATACGCAGTATTTT. It yields the protein CASSKGPYRRTDTQYF.

This clone was seen more than once but under ten times. The rearrangement joins TRBV7-3 to TRBJ1-2; D gene ambiguous. CDR1 is SGHTA and CDR2 is FQGTGA in the germline V gene. The CDR3 runs 15 residues. Trimming left V 5 bases short and J 1 base short, with 14 bases between. The CDR3 sequence: CASSPVPGSNYGYTF. The CDR3 bases are TGTGCCAGCAGCCCGGTCCCGGGCAGTAACTATGGCTACACCTTC.

The J gene is TRBJ1-1, the V gene TRBV2; D remains unclear. V lost 0 bases and J 0 bases, leaving 11 bases between the germline ends. This CDR3 region has 16 residues. Germline V CDR1 and CDR2: SNHLY, FYNNEI. CDR3 amino acids: CASSEASVHLNTEAFF. The CDR3 DNA is TGTGCCAGCAGTGAAGCATCAGTACACTTGAACACTGAAGCTTTCTTT.

This chain uses TRBV5-1 with TRBJ2-2; 10 nucleotides line up with TRBD2. Looked up from germline, CDR1 is SGHRS and CDR2 is YFSETQ. V dropped 5 bases and J dropped 5; count of bases not matched to a gene: 9. There are 16 residues in the CDR3. The CDR3 loop is CASSFLAGGDTGELFF. CDR3 in DNA: TGCGCCAGCAGTTTCTTAGCGGGGGGAGATACCGGGGAGCTGTTTTTT. The variable domain in full, completed from reference TRBV5-1 and TRBJ2-2, reads KAGVTQTPRYLIKTRGQQVTLSCSPISGHRSVSWYQQTPGQGLQFLFEYFSETQRNKGNFPGRFSGRQFSNSRSEMNVSTLELGDSALYLCASSFLAGGDTGELFFGEGSRLTVL.

The chain has TRBV6-6 and TRBJ1-2, with 9 nucleotides matching TRBD1. This CDR3 region has 14 residues. CDR1 is MNHNY, CDR2 SVGAGI, per germline (reference sequence). With V trimmed by 5 bases and J by 5 bases, 6 bases remained unmatched. CDR3 bases: TGTGCCAGCAGTCGAACAGGGGGCGGGTATGGCTACACCTTC. Encoded protein: CASSRTGGGYGYTF.

The count of this clone is one. V is TRBV25-1 and J is TRBJ2-1, with 9 bases matching TRBD2. The V and J ends lost 6 bases and 5 bases, in that order; junction bases with no gene match: 5. Looked up from germline, CDR1 is MGHDK and CDR2 is SYGVNS. This CDR3 region has 14 residues. CDR3 sequence: CASRKRGENNEQFF. The CDR3 DNA reads as TGTGCCAGCAGGAAGCGGGGGGAGAACAATGAGCAGTTCTTC.

The chain employs TRBV5-1 and TRBJ1-2; a weak D match, TRBD1 (5 bases). This CDR3 has 14 residues. V lost 0 bases and J 4 bases, leaving 10 bases between the germline ends. Germline lookup yields CDR1 SGHRS and CDR2 YFSETQ. CDR3 nucleotides: TGCGCCAGCAGCTTGGGGGGCAGTCCCTATGGCTACACCTTC. Residues: CASSLGGSPYGYTF. Full variable domain (rest looked up from reference TRBV5-1 and TRBJ1-2): KAGVTQTPRYLIKTRGQQVTLSCSPISGHRSVSWYQQTPGQGLQFLFEYFSETQRNKGNFPGRFSGRQFSNSRSEMNVSTLELGDSALYLCASSLGGSPYGYTFGSGTRLTVV.

The V gene is TRBV5-1, the J gene TRBJ2-7; 16 positions agree with TRBD2. The CDR3 extends over 16 amino acids. With 4 bases clipped from V and 5 bases from J, the junction kept 6 bases outside the gene matches. Germline CDR1 SGHRS, CDR2 YFSETQ. The CDR3 spells CASSPGLAGGQHEQYF. CDR3 DNA: TGCGCCAGCAGCCCGGGACTAGCGGGAGGGCAACACGAGCAGTACTTC.

Concerning this clone itself: Distinct nucleotide sequences in the sample also encode this CDR3. The chain employs TRBV4-2 and TRBJ1-1; TRBD1 agrees at 8 bases. This CDR3 comprises 17 residues. V trimming: 3 bases; J trimming: 1 base; junction bases outside the gene matches: 10. Germline values: CDR1 LGHNA, CDR2 YNFKEQ. The CDR3: CASSHPGQVIPNTEAFF. The CDR3 DNA reads as TGTGCCAGCAGCCATCCGGGACAGGTTATCCCGAACACTGAAGCTTTCTTT.

V is TRBV7-9 and J is TRBJ2-1; 10 nucleotides align to TRBD2. V lost 5 bases, J lost 5 bases, and 12 bases stayed unmatched. The germline V gene has CDR1 SEHNR and CDR2 FQNEAQ (reference sequence). This CDR3 comprises 17 residues. Here the CDR3 DNA reads TGTGCCAGCAGCACCCACAGGGCAGCGGGAGGGGACAATGAGCAGTTCTTC. Its protein is CASSTHRAAGGDNEQFF.

J is TRBJ2-5 and V is TRBV5-1; maybe TRBD1 (6 bases). TRBJ2-7 matches the DNA end more closely, so the J call is doubtful. Germline V CDR1 and CDR2: SGHRS, YFSETQ. The CDR3 consists of 15 residues. The CDR3 reads CASSLEGQGPYEQYF. CDR3 in DNA: TGCGCCAGCAGCTTGGAGGGTCAGGGGCCCTACGAGCAGTACTTC.

J is TRBJ2-2 and V is TRBV5-1; 8 nucleotides line up with TRBD1. Per germline, CDR1 SGHRS and CDR2 YFSETQ. The CDR3 totals 14 residues. V was pared by 3 bases and J by 7 bases, with 5 bases of the junction left unmatched. In nucleotides, the CDR3 is TGCGCCAGCAGCTCTATCGGACAGGGCGGGGAGCTGTTTTTT. This encodes CASSSIGQGGELFF. The full variable domain, completed using reference TRBV5-1 and TRBJ2-2, is KAGVTQTPRYLIKTRGQQVTLSCSPISGHRSVSWYQQTPGQGLQFLFEYFSETQRNKGNFPGRFSGRQFSNSRSEMNVSTLELGDSALYLCASSSIGQGGELFFGEGSRLTVL.

V gene TRBV6-5 combines with J gene TRBJ2-2, with D hard to call. Looked up from germline, CDR1 is MNHEY and CDR2 is SVGAGI. Trimming took 4 bases from V and 4 from J, leaving 10 bases between them. This CDR3 region has 14 residues. The chain's CDR3 is CASSFRTPTGELFF. In nucleotides, the CDR3 is TGTGCCAGCAGTTTCCGTACGCCCACCGGGGAGCTGTTTTTT.